This T cell receptor beta chain was found in a study of blood T cell repertoires in COVID-19 (dated by TCRdb to about 2020). For the wider study: Samples from collaborators originated in the United States, Italy and Spain and spanned both the acute and convalescent phases of COVID-19. The material from the prospective study consisted of cDNA or gDNA derived from T cells, B-cell-depleted T cells, or PBMCs. The dataset comprised deeply sampled blood TCRbeta repertoires from subjects exposed to, actively infected with, or recovered from COVID-19. A freely available public database, intended as a resource for researchers studying the immune response to SARS-CoV-2, is where the repertoires were released. The samples were drawn from the first 160 participants of the ongoing ImmuneRACE study and from over 950 subjects provided by 6 global collaborators. Nearly every sample came with metadata listing a de-identified subject ID, COVID-19 status, age in years and sex. Where available, HLA class I and class II types were taken from metadata supplied by the sample provider and were not determined by assay-based typing. Study-wide findings and limitations: The quantity of clinical and demographic metadata differed by source and by participant and was supplied without curation.

The germline V gene yields SGHDT for CDR1 and YYEEEE for CDR2. At the junction V is shortened by 4 bases and J by 7 bases, with 18 bases in between. Its CDR3 holds 16 amino acids, cysteine through phenylalanine. Only the CDR3 region is kept as DNA, spanning 48 bases read in frame from base 1. The immunoSEQ Assay, a bias-controlled multiplex PCR, was used to amplify TCRbeta CDR3 regions from genomic DNA. Concerning the study's data processing: Nucleated cell counts per sample were estimated from amplification of reference gene primers within the assay. To quantify the absolute abundance of each unique TCRbeta CDR3 rearrangement, sequence reads were collapsed and filtered. For each sample, productive Simpson clonality was calculated by taking the square root of Simpson's diversity index across productive rearrangements. This is the immuneACCESS table as TCRdb keeps it, with only in-frame sequences that have V and J called. A part of the clones is gone; compared with another copy, unresolved V genes explain less than half, and the rest is unexplained. The D gene and trimming were derived from the DNA, and the V and J assignments and clone size from that table. Within this sample are roughly 190,000 clones, with about 83% of them counted one time only. The top ten hold approximately 4% of the sample.

Worth noting for this clone: The antigen it recognizes is unknown. Base qualities are missing; no much larger clone stands one base away.

Collaborating institutions collected whole blood in K2EDTA tubes following their own protocols. For TCRbeta analysis, collaborators shipped samples as frozen whole blood, isolated PBMCs, or DNA extracted from either of those sample types. The rearranged segments are TRBV5-6 and TRBJ1-6, with a weak D call of TRBD1 (6 bases match). The TCR originated in a man aged 18 to 29 with active or convalescent COVID-19. Sequenced sample: peripheral blood. CDR3 protein: CASSRDRRPYNSPLHF. The nucleotides are TGTGCCAGCAGCCGCGACAGGCGCCCTTACAATTCACCCCTCCACTTT.